This TCR beta chain stems from a study of cytotoxic CD8 clonotypes in ibrutinib-treated CLL. About the study: Across the patients, 10 to 12 were relapsed/refractory, over 14 treatment-naive and about 17 IGHV unmutated. Response sampling took place at median approximately 11 months of treatment, range 6 to 36.

Genomic DNA for TCR beta libraries, approximately 2 micrograms, came from cryopreserved PBMCs. A note on this clone: What it binds is unknown.

The CDR3 loop spans 14 amino acids. The V gene's germline CDR1 is MDHEN and CDR2 SYDVKM. Trimming left V 4 bases short and J 7 bases short, with 14 bases between. Whole-study findings and limits: On treatment, the uncommon public clonotypes contracted or remained stable.

Libraries were prepared by immunoSEQ multiplex PCR; TCRdb keeps only in-frame clonotypes and omits some of them. The profile shows approximately 320,000 clones, over 55% of them singletons. The source was PBMCs, collected after 36 months of ibrutinib treatment. This chain joins TRBV28 and TRBJ1-5, with a weak D call TRBD1 (5 bases). This TCR came from a human donor with chronic lymphocytic leukemia. This CDR3 reads CASSSLRGNQPQHF. CDR3 DNA: TGTGCCAGCAGTTCCCTGAGGGGTAACCAGCCCCAGCATTTT.